This entry lists 22 T cell receptor beta chains sequenced from one sample in a study of T cells in Graves' hyperthyroidism and ophthalmopathy. It was RNA transcripts that yielded the amplified TCR beta CDR3 regions. With the HTBI primer set, the TCR CDR3 went through a first round of RT-PCR. One entry per CDR3 protein, called by TCRdb with MiXCR from the multiplex PCR reads. This table holds roughly 630,000 distinct CDR3 sequences, approximately 14% found once. The sample taken for sequencing was blood. Receptors were obtained from a young woman with Graves' hyperthyroidism.

This clonotype has only a few counts. The chain couples TRBV20-1 to TRBJ2-7, with 10 bases that match TRBD1. The germline V gene has CDR1 DFQATT and CDR2 SNEGSKA (reference sequence). The CDR3 is 14 residues long. The ends lost 6 bases at V and 0 bases at J; junction bases unmatched: 5. DNA for the CDR3: TGCAGTGCATCGGGACAGGGGTCCTCCTACGAGCAGTACTTC. Encoded protein: CSASGQGSSYEQYF.

This clonotype was seen ten or more times. The chain couples TRBV7-9 to TRBJ2-5, with D hard to call. Germline assignment: CDR1 SEHNR and CDR2 FQNEAQ (reference sequence). Trimming took 5 bases from V and 5 from J, leaving 9 bases between them. The CDR3 is made up of 12 amino acids. In DNA, the CDR3 is TGTGCCAGCAGCCCCTTCGGGGAGACCCAGTACTTC. Its translation is CASSPFGETQYF. The whole variable domain, filled in from reference TRBV7-9 and TRBJ2-5, reads DTGVSQNPRHKITKRGQNVTFRCDPISEHNRLYWYRQTLGQGPEFLTYFQNEAQLEKSRLLSDRFSAERPKGSFSTLEIQRTEQGDSAMYLCASSPFGETQYFGPGTRLLVL.

This clonotype showed up many times. The rearrangement links TRBV2 to TRBJ2-7; D not certain. The length of the CDR3 is 10 residues. The V end lost 7 bases, the J end lost 4 bases, and 5 bases lay between the germline ends. CDR1 and CDR2 (germline): SNHLY, FYNNEI. The CDR3 reads CASMSYEQYF. Here the CDR3 DNA reads TGTGCCAGCATGTCTTACGAGCAGTACTTC. The full variable domain, rest sourced from reference TRBV2 and TRBJ2-7, is EPEVTQTPSHQVTQMGQEVILRCVPISNHLYFYWYRQILGQKVEFLVSFYNNEISEKSEIFDDQFSVERPDGSNFTLKIRSTKLEDSAMYFCASMSYEQYFGPGTRLTVT.

This clonotype was seen ten or more times. The chain joins TRBV27 to TRBJ2-7, with a tentative D call TRBD1 (5 bases). The CDR3 covers 13 residues. V dropped 2 bases and J dropped 6 bases, with 11 bases sitting between them. CDR1 and CDR2 (germline): MNHEY, SMNVEV (reference sequence). The CDR3 nucleotides read TGTGCCAGCAGTTTACTAGGGGATAGCGAGCAGTACTTC. It is translated as CASSLLGDSEQYF.

J is TRBJ2-3 and V is TRBV4-1; 8 nucleotides align to TRBD2. This CDR3 has 15 residues. The junction had 9 bases not matched to a gene; V was cut back by 4 bases and J by 6 bases. Germline-derived CDR1 and CDR2 are MGHRA and YSYEKL. The DNA of the CDR3 is TGCGCCAGCAGCCTTAGCGGGAAAAGGACGGATACGCAGTATTTT. This sequence encodes CASSLSGKRTDTQYF.

This clonotype was observed at least ten times. The genes are TRBV27 and TRBJ1-1, with D uncertain. V lost 5 bases and J 0 bases, leaving 25 bases between the germline ends. Germline V gene sequence: CDR1 MNHEY, CDR2 SMNVEV (reference sequence). This CDR3 comprises 19 residues. The CDR3 region is CASSLRPGSLSPMNTEAFF. In DNA form, the CDR3 reads TGTGCCAGCAGTCTCCGGCCAGGCTCTCTATCCCCAATGAACACTGAAGCTTTCTTT.

The chain joins TRBV11-3 to TRBJ1-1; 7 nucleotides align to TRBD1. Germline-derived CDR1 and CDR2 are SGHNT and YENEEA. The V gene end was trimmed by 5 bases and the J gene end by 4 bases; junction bases not matched to a gene: 4. The CDR3 length is 13 residues. The CDR3 sequence: CASSTRQGTEAFF. The CDR3 DNA reads as TGTGCCAGCAGCACAAGACAGGGCACTGAAGCTTTCTTT.

In its sample, this clonotype was seen many times. J is TRBJ2-7 and V is TRBV27; 9 bases line up with TRBD1. The germline CDR1 and CDR2 sequences are MNHEY and SMNVEV (reference sequence). V shed 0 bases and J 2 bases; nucleotides not matched to a gene: 8. The CDR3 is 17 amino acids. The CDR3 sequence is CASSLSWDRVKTYEQYF. Written as DNA, the CDR3 is TGTGCCAGCAGTTTATCCTGGGACAGGGTAAAAACCTACGAGCAGTACTTC.

This clonotype has at least ten counts. DNA for the CDR3: TGTGCCAGCAGTTACGCAGCGGGCGGGGTGTACGAGCAGTACTTC. Its protein product is CASSYAAGGVYEQYF. The chain links TRBV6-6 to TRBJ2-7, with D maybe TRBD2 (6 bases). Trimming left V 2 bases short and J 4 bases short, with 15 bases between. The germline V gene encodes CDR1 MNHNY and CDR2 SVGAGI (reference sequence). The CDR3 contains 15 residues.

This clonotype was seen repeatedly, ten times or more. The rearrangement uses TRBV2 and TRBJ2-7; no firm D call. Germline CDR1 SNHLY, CDR2 FYNNEI. There are 15 residues in the CDR3. Between the trimmed V and J ends, which lost 6 bases and 2 bases, there was a span of 17 bases. CDR3 protein: CASSAVKALTYEQYF. Written as DNA, the CDR3 is TGTGCCAGCAGCGCCGTAAAGGCGCTAACCTACGAGCAGTACTTC.

This clonotype was counted at least ten times. This chain joins TRBV28 and TRBJ2-1; 13 bases match TRBD2. Germline trimming cut 1 base from V and 7 bases from J; bases unmatched to any gene: 10. The CDR3 loop spans 18 amino acids. The germline V gene has CDR1 MDHEN and CDR2 SYDVKM. Here the CDR3 reads CASSLLRTSGSWVNEQFF. The CDR3 DNA sequence: TGTGCCAGCAGTTTATTAAGGACTAGCGGGAGCTGGGTGAATGAGCAGTTCTTC.

This clonotype was picked up many times. The chain carries TRBV7-2 and TRBJ2-3; weak D call: TRBD2 (6 bases). The CDR3 totals 12 residues. CDR1 and CDR2 from the germline V gene are SGHTA and FQGNSA. V gave up 1 base and J gave up 11 bases, with 10 bases separating them. CDR3 protein: CASSLDLGGQYF. For the CDR3, the DNA is TGTGCCAGCAGCTTAGACCTCGGGGGGCAGTATTTT.

This clonotype was counted between two and nine times. V gene TRBV7-9 combines with J gene TRBJ2-1; 10 nucleotides agree with TRBD2. The V gene end was trimmed by 10 bases and the J gene end by 6 bases; junction bases not matched to a gene: 9. Germline V gene data show CDR1 as SEHNR and CDR2 as FQNEAQ (reference sequence). This CDR3 comprises 14 residues. CDR3 sequence (DNA): TGTGCCATTTCCACTAGCGGGACTATCAATGAGCAGTTCTTC. It yields the protein CAISTSGTINEQFF.

This clonotype was counted many times. J is TRBJ1-2 and V is TRBV11-2; 7 bases line up with TRBD1. The CDR3 runs to 13 residues. CDR1 and CDR2 from the germline V gene are SGHAT and FQNNGV. The J segment lost 3 bases and the V segment lost 4 bases, leaving 2 bases of the junction unmatched. The DNA of the CDR3 is TGTGCCAGCAGCTCCGGACAGGACTATGGCTACACCTTC. It is translated as CASSSGQDYGYTF. Full variable domain (rest looked up from reference TRBV11-2 and TRBJ1-2): EAGVAQSPRYKIIEKRQSVAFWCNPISGHATLYWYQQILGQGPKLLIQFQNNGVVDDSQLPKDRFSAERLKGVDSTLKIQPAKLEDSAVYLCASSSGQDYGYTFGSGTRLTVV.

This clonotype has at least ten counts. The rearrangement uses TRBV29-1 and TRBJ2-7; 9 bases agree with TRBD1. Trimming at V came to 4 bases and at J to 3 bases, leaving 4 bases not matched to a gene. This CDR3 has 13 residues. From germline, CDR1 is SQVTM and CDR2 ANQGSEA. The CDR3 reads CSVGQGVGYEQYF. CDR3 bases: TGCAGCGTTGGACAGGGGGTCGGCTACGAGCAGTACTTC.

J is TRBJ2-4 and V is TRBV20-1, with D maybe TRBD1 (5 bases). CDR3 size: 13 residues. Germline V gene lookup returns CDR1 DFQATT and CDR2 SNEGSKA (reference sequence). The V end lost 3 bases, the J end lost 3 bases, and 9 bases lay between the germline ends. The CDR3 reads CSASETVKNIQYF. The CDR3 region has the DNA TGCAGTGCTAGCGAGACAGTCAAAAACATTCAGTACTTC.

The chain joins TRBV28 to TRBJ1-2, with D hard to call. V lost 6 bases and J lost 6, with 17 bases in between. The CDR3 sequence is 14 residues long. Germline loops: CDR1 MDHEN, CDR2 SYDVKM. The CDR3 DNA reads TGTGCCAGCAGCTTCTATGAAGTGGCGGATGGCTACACCTTC. Translating gives CASSFYEVADGYTF.

This clonotype was detected only a few times. The V gene is TRBV5-4, the J gene TRBJ1-1; 7 bases line up with TRBD1. Germline CDR1 SGHNT, CDR2 YYREEE (reference sequence). V lost 5 bases to trimming and J lost 11 bases; unmatched junction nucleotides: 18. CDR3 size: 15 residues. CDR3 DNA sequence: TGTGCCAGCAGGCAAGTGGGACAGCCTCTGGAGAGGGCTTTCTTT. Amino acid sequence: CASRQVGQPLERAFF. Full variable domain (outside the CDR3, taken from reference TRBV5-4 and TRBJ1-1): ETGVTQSPTHLIKTRGQQVTLRCSSQSGHNTVSWYQQALGQGPQFIFQYYREEENGRGNFPPRFSGLQFPNYSSELNVNALELDDSALYLCASRQVGQPLERAFFGQGTRLTVV.

There are a few counts of this clonotype. The chain couples TRBV7-3 to TRBJ2-3; the D is unclear. CDR3 length: 14 residues. V was pared by 1 base and J by 4 bases, with 9 bases between. In germline, CDR1 is SGHTA, CDR2 FQGTGA. The CDR3 loop is CASSLNAVPDTQYF. The CDR3, as DNA: TGTGCCAGCAGCTTAAATGCCGTCCCAGATACGCAGTATTTT. The entire variable domain, with the rest obtained from reference TRBV7-3 and TRBJ2-3, is as follows: GAGVSQTPSNKVTEKGKYVELRCDPISGHTALYWYRQSLGQGPEFLIYFQGTGAADDSGLPNDRFFAVRPEGSVSTLKIQRTERGDSAVYLCASSLNAVPDTQYFGPGTRLTVL.

This clonotype was observed at least ten times. The chain uses TRBV11-2 and TRBJ1-6; D might be TRBD1 (5 bases). V shed 5 bases and J shed 9 bases, with 11 bases lying between them. CDR3 length: 13 amino acids. Germline CDR1 reads SGHAT; CDR2 reads FQNNGV. The CDR3 DNA reads as TGTGCCAGCAGCCTAGCTGGGGGTTCACCCCTCCACTTT. Protein product: CASSLAGGSPLHF.

This clonotype was recorded many times. The chain uses TRBV30 and TRBJ2-7, with D uncertain. CDR3 length equals 12 residues. The V end was cut by 3 bases, the J end by 0 bases, with 6 bases between. Germline loops: CDR1 GTSNPN, CDR2 SVGIG (reference sequence). This CDR3 reads CAWRENSYEQYF. The CDR3, as DNA: TGTGCCTGGAGGGAGAACTCCTACGAGCAGTACTTC.

The rearrangement links TRBV10-3 to TRBJ2-1; D tentatively reads TRBD1 or TRBD2 (5 bases each). The germline gives CDR1 ENHRY, CDR2 SYGVKD. The CDR3 runs to 17 residues. Trimming stripped 4 bases from V and 0 bases from J, with 16 bases between. The CDR3 bases are TGTGCCATCAGTGGGGACCCGACAGCGAGCTCCTACAATGAGCAGTTCTTC. Its protein is CAISGDPTASSYNEQFF.